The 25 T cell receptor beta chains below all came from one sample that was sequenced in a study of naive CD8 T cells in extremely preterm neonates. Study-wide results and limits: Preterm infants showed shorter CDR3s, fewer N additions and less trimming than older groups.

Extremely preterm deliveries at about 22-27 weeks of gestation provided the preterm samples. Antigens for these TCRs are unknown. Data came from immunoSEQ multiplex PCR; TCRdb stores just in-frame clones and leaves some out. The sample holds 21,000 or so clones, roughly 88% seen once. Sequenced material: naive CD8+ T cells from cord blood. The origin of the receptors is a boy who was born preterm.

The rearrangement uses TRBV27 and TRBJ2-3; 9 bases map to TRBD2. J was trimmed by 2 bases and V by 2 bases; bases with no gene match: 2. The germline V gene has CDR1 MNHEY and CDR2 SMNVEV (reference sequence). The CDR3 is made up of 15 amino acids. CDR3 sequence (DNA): TGTGCCAGCAGTTTACTAGCGGGGTTCACAGATACGCAGTATTTT. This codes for CASSLLAGFTDTQYF.

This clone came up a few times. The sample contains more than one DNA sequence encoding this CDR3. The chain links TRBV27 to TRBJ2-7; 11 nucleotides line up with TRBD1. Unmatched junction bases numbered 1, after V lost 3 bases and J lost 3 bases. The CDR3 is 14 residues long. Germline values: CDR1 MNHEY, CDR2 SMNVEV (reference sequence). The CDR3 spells CASSFGTGGYEQYF. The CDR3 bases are TGTGCCAGCAGTTTCGGGACAGGGGGCTACGAGCAGTACTTC.

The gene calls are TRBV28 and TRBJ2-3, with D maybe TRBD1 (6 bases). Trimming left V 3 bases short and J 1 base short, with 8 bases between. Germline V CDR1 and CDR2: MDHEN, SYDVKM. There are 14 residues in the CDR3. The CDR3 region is CASSFRGGTDTQYF. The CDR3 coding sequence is TGTGCCAGCAGTTTCAGGGGAGGCACAGATACGCAGTATTTT.

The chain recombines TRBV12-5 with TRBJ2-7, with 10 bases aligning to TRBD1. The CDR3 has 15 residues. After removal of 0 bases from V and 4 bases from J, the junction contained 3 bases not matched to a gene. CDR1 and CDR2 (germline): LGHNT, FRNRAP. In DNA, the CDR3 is TGTGCTAGTGGTTTGGTAGGGACAGGGGTTTACGAGCAGTACTTC. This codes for CASGLVGTGVYEQYF.

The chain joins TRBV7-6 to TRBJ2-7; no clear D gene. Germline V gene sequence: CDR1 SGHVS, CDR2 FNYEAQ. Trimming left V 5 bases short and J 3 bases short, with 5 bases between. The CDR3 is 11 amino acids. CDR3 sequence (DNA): TGTGCCAGCAGCGACAACTACGAGCAGTACTTC. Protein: CASSDNYEQYF. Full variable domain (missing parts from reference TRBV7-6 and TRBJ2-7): GAGVSQSPRYKVTKRGQDVALRCDPISGHVSLYWYRQALGQGPEFLTYFNYEAQQDKSGLPNDRFSAERPEGSISTLTIQRTEQRDSAMYRCASSDNYEQYFGPGTRLTVT.

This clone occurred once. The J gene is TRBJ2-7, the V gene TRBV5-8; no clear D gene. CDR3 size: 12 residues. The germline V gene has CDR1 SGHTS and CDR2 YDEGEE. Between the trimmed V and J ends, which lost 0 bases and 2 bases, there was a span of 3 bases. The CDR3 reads CASSLATYEQYF. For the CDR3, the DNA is TGTGCCAGCAGCTTGGCCACCTACGAGCAGTACTTC.

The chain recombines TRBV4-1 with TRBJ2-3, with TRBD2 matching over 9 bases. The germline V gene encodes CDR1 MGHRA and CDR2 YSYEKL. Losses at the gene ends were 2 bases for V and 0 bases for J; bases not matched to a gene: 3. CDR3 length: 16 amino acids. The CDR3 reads CASSQKGLASTDTQYF. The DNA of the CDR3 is TGCGCCAGCAGCCAAAAGGGACTAGCTAGCACAGATACGCAGTATTTT.

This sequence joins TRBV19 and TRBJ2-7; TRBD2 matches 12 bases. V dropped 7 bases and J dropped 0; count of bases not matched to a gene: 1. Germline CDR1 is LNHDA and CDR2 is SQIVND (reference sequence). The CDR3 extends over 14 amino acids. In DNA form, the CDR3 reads TGTGCCAGTAAGACTAGCGGGGGCTCCTACGAGCAGTACTTC. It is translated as CASKTSGGSYEQYF.

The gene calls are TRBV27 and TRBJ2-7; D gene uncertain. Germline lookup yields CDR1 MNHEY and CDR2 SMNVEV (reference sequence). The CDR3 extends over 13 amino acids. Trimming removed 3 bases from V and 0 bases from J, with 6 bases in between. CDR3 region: CASSFRSSYEQYF. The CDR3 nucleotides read TGTGCCAGCAGTTTCAGGAGCTCCTACGAGCAGTACTTC.

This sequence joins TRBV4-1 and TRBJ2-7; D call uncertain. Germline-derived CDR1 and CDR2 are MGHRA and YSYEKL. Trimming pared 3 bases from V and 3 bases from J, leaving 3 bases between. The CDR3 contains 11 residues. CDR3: CASSHNYEQYF. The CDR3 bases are TGCGCCAGCAGCCACAACTACGAGCAGTACTTC.

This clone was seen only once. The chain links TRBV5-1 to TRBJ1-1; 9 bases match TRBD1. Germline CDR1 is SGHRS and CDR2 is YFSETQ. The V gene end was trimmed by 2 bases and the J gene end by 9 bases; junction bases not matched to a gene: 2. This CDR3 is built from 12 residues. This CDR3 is CASSLQGAQAFF. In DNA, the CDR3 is TGCGCCAGCAGCTTACAGGGGGCGCAAGCTTTCTTT.

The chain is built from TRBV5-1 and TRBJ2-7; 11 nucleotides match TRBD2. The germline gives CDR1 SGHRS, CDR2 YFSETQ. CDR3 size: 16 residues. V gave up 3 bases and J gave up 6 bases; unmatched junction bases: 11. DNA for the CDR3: TGCGCCAGCAGCTGGTCTAGCGGGGGGTTTAATCTCGAGCAGTACTTC. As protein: CASSWSSGGFNLEQYF.

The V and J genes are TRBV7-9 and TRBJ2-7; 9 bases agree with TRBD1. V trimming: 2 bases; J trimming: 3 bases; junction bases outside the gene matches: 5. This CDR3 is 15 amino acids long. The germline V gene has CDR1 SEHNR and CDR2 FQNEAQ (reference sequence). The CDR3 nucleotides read TGTGCCAGCAGCTTAAAAACGACAGGGGGCTACGAGCAGTACTTC. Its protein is CASSLKTTGGYEQYF. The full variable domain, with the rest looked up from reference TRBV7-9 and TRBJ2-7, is DTGVSQNPRHKITKRGQNVTFRCDPISEHNRLYWYRQTLGQGPEFLTYFQNEAQLEKSRLLSDRFSAERPKGSFSTLEIQRTEQGDSAMYLCASSLKTTGGYEQYFGPGTRLTVT.

CDR3 protein: CASSQPGQGAQPQHF. Here the CDR3 DNA reads TGCGCCAGCAGCCAACCGGGACAGGGGGCTCAGCCCCAGCATTTT. This rearrangement joins TRBV4-1 to TRBJ1-5; 12 positions agree with TRBD1. In germline, CDR1 is MGHRA, CDR2 YSYEKL. The CDR3 extends over 15 amino acids. V dropped 2 bases and J dropped 6; count of bases not matched to a gene: 2.

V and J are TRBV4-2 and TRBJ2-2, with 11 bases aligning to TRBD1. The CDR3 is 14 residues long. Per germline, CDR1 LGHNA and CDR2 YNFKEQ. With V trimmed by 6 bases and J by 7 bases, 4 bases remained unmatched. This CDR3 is CASSSGTGGGELFF. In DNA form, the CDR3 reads TGTGCCAGCAGTTCCGGGACAGGGGGCGGGGAGCTGTTTTTT.

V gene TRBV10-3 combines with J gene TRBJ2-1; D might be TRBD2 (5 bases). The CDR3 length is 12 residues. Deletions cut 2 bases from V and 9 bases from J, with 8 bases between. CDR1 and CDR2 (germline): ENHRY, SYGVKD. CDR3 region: CAISETSFEQFF. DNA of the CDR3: TGTGCCATCAGTGAGACTAGTTTTGAGCAGTTCTTC.

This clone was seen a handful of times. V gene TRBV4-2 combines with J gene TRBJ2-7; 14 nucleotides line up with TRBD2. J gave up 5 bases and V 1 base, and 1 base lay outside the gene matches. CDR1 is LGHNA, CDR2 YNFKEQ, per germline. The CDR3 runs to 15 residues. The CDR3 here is CASSQGTSGGNEQYF. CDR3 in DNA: TGTGCCAGCAGCCAAGGGACTAGCGGGGGGAACGAGCAGTACTTC.

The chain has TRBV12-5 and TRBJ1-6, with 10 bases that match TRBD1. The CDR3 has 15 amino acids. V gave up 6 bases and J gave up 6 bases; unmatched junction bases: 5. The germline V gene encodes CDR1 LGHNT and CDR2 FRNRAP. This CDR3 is CASGPGTGVNSPLHF. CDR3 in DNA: TGTGCTAGTGGGCCCGGGACAGGGGTTAATTCACCCCTCCACTTT.

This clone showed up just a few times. The CDR3 coding sequence is TGTGCCAGCAGTTACTCGACAGCTAACTATGGCTACACCTTC. It codes for CASSYSTANYGYTF. This chain links TRBV6-5 with TRBJ1-2; D is possibly TRBD1 (5 bases). Trimming left V 0 bases short and J 0 bases short, with 5 bases between. This CDR3 has 14 residues. Germline CDR1 MNHEY, CDR2 SVGAGI.

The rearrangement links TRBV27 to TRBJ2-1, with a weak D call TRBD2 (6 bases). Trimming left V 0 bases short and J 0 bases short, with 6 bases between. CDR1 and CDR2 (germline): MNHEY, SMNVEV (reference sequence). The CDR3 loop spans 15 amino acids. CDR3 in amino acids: CASSLSTSSYNEQFF. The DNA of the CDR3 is TGTGCCAGCAGTTTATCGACTAGCTCCTACAATGAGCAGTTCTTC.

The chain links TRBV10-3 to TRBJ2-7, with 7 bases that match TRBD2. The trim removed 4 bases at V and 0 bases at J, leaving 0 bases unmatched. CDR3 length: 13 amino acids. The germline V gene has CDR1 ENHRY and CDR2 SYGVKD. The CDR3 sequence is CAISGTSSYEQYF. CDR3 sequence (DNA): TGTGCCATCAGTGGGACTAGCTCCTACGAGCAGTACTTC.

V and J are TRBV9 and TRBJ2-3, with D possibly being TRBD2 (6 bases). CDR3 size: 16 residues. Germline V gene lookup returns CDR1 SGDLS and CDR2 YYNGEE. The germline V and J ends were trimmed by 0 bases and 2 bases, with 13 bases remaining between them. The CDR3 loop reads CASSVDGGRTTDTQYF. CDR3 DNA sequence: TGTGCCAGCAGCGTAGACGGGGGACGCACCACAGATACGCAGTATTTT.

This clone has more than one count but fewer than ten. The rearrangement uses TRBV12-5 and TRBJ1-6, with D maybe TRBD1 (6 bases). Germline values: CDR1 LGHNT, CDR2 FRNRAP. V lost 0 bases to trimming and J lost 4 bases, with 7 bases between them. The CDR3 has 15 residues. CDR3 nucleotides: TGTGCTAGTGGTTTGGTACAGGGATATAATTCACCCCTCCACTTT. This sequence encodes CASGLVQGYNSPLHF.

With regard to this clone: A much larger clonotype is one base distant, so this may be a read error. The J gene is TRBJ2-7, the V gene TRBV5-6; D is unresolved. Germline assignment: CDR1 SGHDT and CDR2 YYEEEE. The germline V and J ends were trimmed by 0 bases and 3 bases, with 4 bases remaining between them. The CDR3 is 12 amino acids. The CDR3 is CASSLGGYEQYF. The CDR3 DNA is TGTGCCAGCAGCTTGGGGGGCTACGAGCAGTACTTC. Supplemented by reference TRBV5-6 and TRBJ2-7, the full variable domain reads DAGVTQSPTHLIKTRGQQVTLRCSPKSGHDTVSWYQQALGQGPQFIFQYYEEEERQRGNFPDRFSGHQFPNYSSELNVNALLLGDSALYLCASSLGGYEQYFGPGTRLTVT.

CDR3 nucleotide sequence: TGTGCCAGCAGGACTAGCGGCACAGATACGCAGTATTTT. This codes for CASRTSGTDTQYF. V is TRBV21-1 and J is TRBJ2-3; TRBD2, the table's D call, was not compared with the DNA. TRBV21-1 is a listed pseudogene. CDR3 length: 13 residues.